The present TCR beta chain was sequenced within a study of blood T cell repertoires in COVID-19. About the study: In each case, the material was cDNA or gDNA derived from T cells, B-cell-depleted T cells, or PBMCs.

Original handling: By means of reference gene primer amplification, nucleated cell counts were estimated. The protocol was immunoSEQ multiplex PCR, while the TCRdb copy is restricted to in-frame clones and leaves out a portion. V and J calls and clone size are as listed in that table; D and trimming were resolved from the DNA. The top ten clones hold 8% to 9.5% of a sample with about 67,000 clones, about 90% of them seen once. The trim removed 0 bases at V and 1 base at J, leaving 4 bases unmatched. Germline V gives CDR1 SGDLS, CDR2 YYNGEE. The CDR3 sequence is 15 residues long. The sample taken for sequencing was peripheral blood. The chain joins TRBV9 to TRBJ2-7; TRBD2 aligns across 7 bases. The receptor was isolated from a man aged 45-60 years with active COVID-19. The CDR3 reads CASSVAMGGSYEQYF. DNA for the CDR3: TGTGCCAGCAGCGTAGCTATGGGGGGGTCCTACGAGCAGTACTTC. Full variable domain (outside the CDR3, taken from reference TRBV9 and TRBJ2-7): DSGVTQTPKHLITATGQRVTLRCSPRSGDLSVYWYQQSLDQGLQFLIQYYNGEERAKGNILERFSAQQFPDLHSELNLSSLELGDSALYFCASSVAMGGSYEQYFGPGTRLTVT.